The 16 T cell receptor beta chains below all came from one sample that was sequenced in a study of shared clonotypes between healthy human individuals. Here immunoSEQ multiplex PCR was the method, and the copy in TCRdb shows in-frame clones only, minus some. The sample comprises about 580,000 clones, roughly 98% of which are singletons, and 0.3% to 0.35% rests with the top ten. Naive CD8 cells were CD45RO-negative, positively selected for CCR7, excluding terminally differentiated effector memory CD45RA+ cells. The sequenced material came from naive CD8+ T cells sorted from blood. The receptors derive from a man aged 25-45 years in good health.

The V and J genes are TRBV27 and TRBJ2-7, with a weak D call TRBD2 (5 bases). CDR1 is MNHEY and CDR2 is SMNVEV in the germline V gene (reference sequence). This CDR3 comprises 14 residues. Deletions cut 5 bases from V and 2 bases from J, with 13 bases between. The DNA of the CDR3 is TGTGCCAGCAGTCCAACCCCCGGGGCCTACGAGCAGTACTTC. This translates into CASSPTPGAYEQYF.

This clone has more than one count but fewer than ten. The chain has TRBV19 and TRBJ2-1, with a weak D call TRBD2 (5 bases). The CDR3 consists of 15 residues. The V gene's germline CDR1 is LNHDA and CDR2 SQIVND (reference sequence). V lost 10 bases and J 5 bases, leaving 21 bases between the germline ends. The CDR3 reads CATRPLAGIDNEQFF. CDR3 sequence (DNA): TGTGCCACCCGCCCCCTGGCCGGGATAGACAATGAGCAGTTCTTC. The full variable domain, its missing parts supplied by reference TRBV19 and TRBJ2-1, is DGGITQSPKYLFRKEGQNVTLSCEQNLNHDAMYWYRQDPGQGLRLIYYSQIVNDFQKGDIAEGYSVSREKKESFPLTVTSAQKNPTAFYLCATRPLAGIDNEQFFGPGTRLTVL.

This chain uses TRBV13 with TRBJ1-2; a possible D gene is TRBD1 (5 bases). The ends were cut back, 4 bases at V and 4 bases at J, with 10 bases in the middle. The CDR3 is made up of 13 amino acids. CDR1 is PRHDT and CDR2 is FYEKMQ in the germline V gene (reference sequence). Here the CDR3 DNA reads TGTGCCAGCAGCTCAGCCCAGGGCTATGGCTACACCTTC. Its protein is CASSSAQGYGYTF.

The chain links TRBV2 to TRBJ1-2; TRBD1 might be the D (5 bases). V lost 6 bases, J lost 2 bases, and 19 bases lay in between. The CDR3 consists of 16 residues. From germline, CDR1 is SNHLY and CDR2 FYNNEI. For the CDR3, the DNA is TGTGCCAGCAGGGGTGATCTGGTGGACACAAACTATGGCTACACCTTC. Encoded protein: CASRGDLVDTNYGYTF.

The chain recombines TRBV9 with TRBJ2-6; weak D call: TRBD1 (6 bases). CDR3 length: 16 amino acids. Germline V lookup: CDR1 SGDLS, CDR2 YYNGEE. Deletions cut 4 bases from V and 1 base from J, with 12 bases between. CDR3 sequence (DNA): TGTGCCAGCAGCCCACCAACAGGGTCTGGGGCCAACGTCCTGACTTTC. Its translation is CASSPPTGSGANVLTF. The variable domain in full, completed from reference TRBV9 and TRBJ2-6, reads DSGVTQTPKHLITATGQRVTLRCSPRSGDLSVYWYQQSLDQGLQFLIQYYNGEERAKGNILERFSAQQFPDLHSELNLSSLELGDSALYFCASSPPTGSGANVLTFGAGSRLTVL.

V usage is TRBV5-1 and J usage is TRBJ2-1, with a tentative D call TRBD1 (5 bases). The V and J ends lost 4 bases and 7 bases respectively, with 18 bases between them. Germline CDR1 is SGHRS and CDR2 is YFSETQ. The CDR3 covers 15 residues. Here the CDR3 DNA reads TGCGCCAGCAGCCGCAGGGAATCCTTTGGTAATGAGCAGTTCTTC. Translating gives CASSRRESFGNEQFF.

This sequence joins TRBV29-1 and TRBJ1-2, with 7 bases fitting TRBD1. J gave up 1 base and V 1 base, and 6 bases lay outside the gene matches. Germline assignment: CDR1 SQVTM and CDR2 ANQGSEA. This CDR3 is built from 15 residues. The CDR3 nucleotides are TGCAGCGTTGAAGTTTTGGACAGGATTAACTATGGCTACACCTTC. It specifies CSVEVLDRINYGYTF.

The CDR3 reads CASSFSRGAPYEQYF. CDR3 DNA: TGTGCCAGCAGTTTTTCCCGGGGAGCTCCTTACGAGCAGTACTTC. The chain has TRBV27 and TRBJ2-7; weak D call: TRBD2 (5 bases). Between the trimmed V and J ends, which lost 3 bases and 4 bases, there was a span of 16 bases. Germline CDR1 and CDR2: MNHEY and SMNVEV (reference sequence). This CDR3 contains 15 residues.

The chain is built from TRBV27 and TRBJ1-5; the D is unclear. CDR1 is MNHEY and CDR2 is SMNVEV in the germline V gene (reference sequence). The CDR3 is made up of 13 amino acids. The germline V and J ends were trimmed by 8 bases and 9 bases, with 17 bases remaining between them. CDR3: CASGKANHRPQHF. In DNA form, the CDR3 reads TGTGCCAGCGGCAAAGCAAATCACCGGCCCCAGCATTTT.

CDR3 nucleotides: TGTGCCAGCAGCTTATTTTCTATCGGGGAGGACAAAGGGGGTTACGAGCAGTACTTC. It encodes CASSLFSIGEDKGGYEQYF. This chain links TRBV7-6 with TRBJ2-7; D is possibly TRBD1 or TRBD2 (6 bases each). The V gene's germline CDR1 is SGHVS and CDR2 FNYEAQ. The CDR3 totals 19 residues. The V gene lost 2 bases and the J gene lost 4 bases, with 27 bases spanning the gap.

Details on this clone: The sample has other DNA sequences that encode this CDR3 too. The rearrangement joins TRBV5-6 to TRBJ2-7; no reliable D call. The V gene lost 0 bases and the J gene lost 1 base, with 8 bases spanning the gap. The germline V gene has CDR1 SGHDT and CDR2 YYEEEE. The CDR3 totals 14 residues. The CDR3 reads CASSLGAGSYEQYF. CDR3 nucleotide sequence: TGTGCCAGCAGCTTGGGGGCAGGATCCTACGAGCAGTACTTC.

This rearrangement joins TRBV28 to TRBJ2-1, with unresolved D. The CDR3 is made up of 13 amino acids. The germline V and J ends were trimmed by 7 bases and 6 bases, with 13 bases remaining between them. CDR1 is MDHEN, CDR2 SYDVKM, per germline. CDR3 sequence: CASKHLDGNEQFF. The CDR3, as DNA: TGTGCCAGCAAACACCTGGACGGCAATGAGCAGTTCTTC.

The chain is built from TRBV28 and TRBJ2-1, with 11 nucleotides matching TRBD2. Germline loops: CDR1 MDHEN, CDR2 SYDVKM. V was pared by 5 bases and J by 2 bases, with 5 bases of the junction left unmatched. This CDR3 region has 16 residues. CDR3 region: CASSPLAGGPYNEQFF. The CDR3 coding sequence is TGTGCCAGCAGTCCGCTAGCGGGAGGTCCCTACAATGAGCAGTTCTTC.

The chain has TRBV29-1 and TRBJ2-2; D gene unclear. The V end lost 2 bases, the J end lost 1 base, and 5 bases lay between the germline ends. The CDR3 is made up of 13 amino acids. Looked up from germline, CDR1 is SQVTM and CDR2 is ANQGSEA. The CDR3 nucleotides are TGCAGCGTTGAACTGGAGAACACCGGGGAGCTGTTTTTT. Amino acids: CSVELENTGELFF.

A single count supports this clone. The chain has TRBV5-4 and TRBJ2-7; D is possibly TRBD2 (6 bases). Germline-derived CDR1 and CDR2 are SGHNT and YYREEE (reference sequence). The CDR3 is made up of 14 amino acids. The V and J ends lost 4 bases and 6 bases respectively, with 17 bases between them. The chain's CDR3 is CASSRPGVSSEQYF. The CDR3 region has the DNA TGTGCCAGCAGCCGACCGGGGGTAAGTTCCGAGCAGTACTTC.

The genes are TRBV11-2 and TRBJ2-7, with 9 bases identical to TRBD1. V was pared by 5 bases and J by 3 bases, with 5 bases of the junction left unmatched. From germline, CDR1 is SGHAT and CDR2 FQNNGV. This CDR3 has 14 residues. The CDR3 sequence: CASSTWDRDYEQYF. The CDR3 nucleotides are TGTGCCAGCAGCACCTGGGACAGGGACTACGAGCAGTACTTC.